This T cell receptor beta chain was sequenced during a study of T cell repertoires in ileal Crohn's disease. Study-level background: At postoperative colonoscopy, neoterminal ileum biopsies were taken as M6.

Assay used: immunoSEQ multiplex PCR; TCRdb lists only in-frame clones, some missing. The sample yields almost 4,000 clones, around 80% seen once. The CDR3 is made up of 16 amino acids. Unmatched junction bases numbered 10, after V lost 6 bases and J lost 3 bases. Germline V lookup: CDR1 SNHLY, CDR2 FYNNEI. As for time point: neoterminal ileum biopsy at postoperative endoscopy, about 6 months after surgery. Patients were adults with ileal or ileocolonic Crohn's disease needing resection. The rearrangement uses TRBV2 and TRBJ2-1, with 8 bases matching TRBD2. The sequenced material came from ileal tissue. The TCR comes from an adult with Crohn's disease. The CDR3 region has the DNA TGTGCCAGCAGCTTACAAAGCGGGGGCCTCTACAATGAGCAGTTCTTC. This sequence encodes CASSLQSGGLYNEQFF.